This TCR beta chain was identified in a study of T cell responses to AZD1222 COVID-19 vaccine. Deletions cut 0 bases from V and 0 bases from J, with 6 bases between. The CDR3 runs 15 residues. Looked up from germline, CDR1 is SGHNT and CDR2 is YYREEE (reference sequence). Only in-frame clones appear in the TCRdb table, and some are missing; sequencing was by immunoSEQ multiplex PCR. The data contain 100,000 to 140,000 clones, approximately 90% of them singletons. Sequences were derived from peripheral blood, sampled on day 0 of AZD1222 vaccination. The sequence came from an adult in good health. This rearrangement joins TRBV5-4 to TRBJ1-4; D gene uncertain. Written as DNA, the CDR3 is TGTGCCAGCAGCTTGGGGTCCACAACTAATGAAAAACTGTTTTTT. Translated: CASSLGSTTNEKLFF.